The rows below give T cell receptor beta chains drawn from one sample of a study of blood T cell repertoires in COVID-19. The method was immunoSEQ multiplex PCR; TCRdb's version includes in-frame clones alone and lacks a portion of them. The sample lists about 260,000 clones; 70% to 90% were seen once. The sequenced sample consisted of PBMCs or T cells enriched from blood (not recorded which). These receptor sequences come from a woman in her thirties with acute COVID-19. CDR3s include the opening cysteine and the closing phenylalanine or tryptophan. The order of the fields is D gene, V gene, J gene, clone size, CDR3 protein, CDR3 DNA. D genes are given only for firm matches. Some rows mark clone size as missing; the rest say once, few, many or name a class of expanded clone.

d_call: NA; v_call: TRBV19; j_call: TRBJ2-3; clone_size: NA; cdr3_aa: CASSIAGRGTDTQYF; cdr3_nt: TGTGCCAGTAGTATTGCGGGAAGGGGCACAGATACGCAGTATTTT
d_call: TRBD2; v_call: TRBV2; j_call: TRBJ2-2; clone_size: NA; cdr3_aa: CASKIGLAVSTGELFF; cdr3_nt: TGTGCCAGCAAGATCGGACTAGCAGTGTCCACCGGGGAGCTGTTTTTT
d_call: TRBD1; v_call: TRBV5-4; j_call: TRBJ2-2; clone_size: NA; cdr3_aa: CASSLADRDTGELFF; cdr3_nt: TGTGCCAGCAGCTTGGCGGACAGGGACACCGGGGAGCTGTTTTTT
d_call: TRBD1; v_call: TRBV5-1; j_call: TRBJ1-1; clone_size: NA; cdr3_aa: CASSQGQMMNTEAFF; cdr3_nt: TGCGCCAGCAGCCAGGGACAGATGATGAACACTGAAGCTTTCTTT
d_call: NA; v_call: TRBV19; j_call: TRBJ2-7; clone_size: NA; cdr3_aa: CASSLSRSYEQYF; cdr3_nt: TGTGCCAGTAGTCTTAGCAGATCCTACGAGCAGTACTTC
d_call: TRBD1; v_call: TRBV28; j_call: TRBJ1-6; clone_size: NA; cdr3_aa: CASTMGQGEGNSPLHF; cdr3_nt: TGTGCCAGCACCATGGGACAGGGTGAGGGTAATTCACCCCTCCACTTT
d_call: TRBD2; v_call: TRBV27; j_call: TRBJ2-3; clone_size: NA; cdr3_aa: CASSLFAGVPDTQYF; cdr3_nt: TGTGCCAGCAGTTTATTTGCGGGAGTGCCAGATACGCAGTATTTT
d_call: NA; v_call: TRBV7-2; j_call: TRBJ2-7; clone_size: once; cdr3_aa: CASSLVRESREQYF; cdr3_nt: TGTGCCAGCAGCTTAGTCAGGGAATCGAGGGAGCAGTACTTC
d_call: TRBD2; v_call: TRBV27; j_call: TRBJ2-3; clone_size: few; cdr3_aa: CASSLATSGPTDTQYF; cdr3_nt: TGTGCCAGCAGTTTAGCGACTAGCGGGCCCACAGATACGCAGTATTTT
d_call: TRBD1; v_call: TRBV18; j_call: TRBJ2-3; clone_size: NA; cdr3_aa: CASSPETGGAHTQYF; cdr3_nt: TGTGCCAGCTCACCGGAGACAGGGGGCGCTCATACGCAGTATTTT
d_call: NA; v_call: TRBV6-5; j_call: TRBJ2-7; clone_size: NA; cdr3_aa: CASSPEPQGSYEQYF; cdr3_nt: TGTGCCAGCAGTCCAGAACCCCAGGGGTCCTACGAGCAGTACTTC
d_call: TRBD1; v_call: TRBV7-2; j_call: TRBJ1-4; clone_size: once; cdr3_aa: CASSSQGATNEKLFF; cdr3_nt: TGTGCCAGCAGCTCCCAGGGGGCAACTAATGAAAAACTGTTTTTT
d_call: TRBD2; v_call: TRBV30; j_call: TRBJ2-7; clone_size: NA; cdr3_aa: CAWSVRPVCLAGDYSPYEQYF; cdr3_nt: TGTGCCTGGAGTGTTAGGCCGGTTTGTCTAGCGGGAGATTATAGTCCCTACGAGCAGTACTTC